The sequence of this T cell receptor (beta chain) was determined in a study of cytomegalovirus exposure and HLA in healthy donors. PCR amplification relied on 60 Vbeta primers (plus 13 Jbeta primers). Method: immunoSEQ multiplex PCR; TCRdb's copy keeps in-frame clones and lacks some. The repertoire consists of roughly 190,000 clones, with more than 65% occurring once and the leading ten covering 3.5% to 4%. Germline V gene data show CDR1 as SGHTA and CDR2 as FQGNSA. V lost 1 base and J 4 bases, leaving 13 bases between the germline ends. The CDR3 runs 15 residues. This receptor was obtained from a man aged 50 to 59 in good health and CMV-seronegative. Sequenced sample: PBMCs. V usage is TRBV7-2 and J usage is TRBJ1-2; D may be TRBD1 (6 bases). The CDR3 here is CASSLDRQVIYGYTF. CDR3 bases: TGTGCCAGCAGCTTAGATCGACAGGTGATCTATGGCTACACCTTC.